This T cell receptor beta chain was captured by sequencing in a study of human T cells and chemical hapten exposure. At the level of the study: Patients, largely female, had alopecia areata, totalis or universalis.

Original methodology: Per sample, the median was around 100,000 TCRs, with values from about 24,000 to 680,000. Each CDR3 protein is one row after TCRdb ran MiXCR on the RACE reads. The V and J calls shown here were made by TCRdb, not taken from the authors' results. In the table there are 100,000 or so distinct CDR3 sequences, 9.5% to 11% of which are singletons. This clonotype was seen at least ten times. V dropped 6 bases and J dropped 3 bases, with 9 bases sitting between them. This CDR3 has 12 residues. Germline assignment: CDR1 KGHSH and CDR2 LQKENI. Sample time point: patch test 2, 6 weeks after DPC sensitization. Treatment in this sample: therapeutic diphenylcyclopropenone sensitization with weekly scalp DPC.

V gene TRBV18 combines with J gene TRBJ2-7; tentatively, D is TRBD1 (6 bases). The TCR originated in a man in his forties with alopecia areata. Some clones in this sample may be carry-over from other donors' samples. The sample consisted of whole blood, taken in connection with sensitization to the hapten diphenylcyclopropenone (DPC). In nucleotides, the CDR3 is TGTGCCAGCTCGGCAGGGGACTACGAGCAGTACTTC. Its protein is CASSAGDYEQYF.